This TCR beta chain was captured by sequencing in a study of Ad26.COV2.S vaccination and SARS-CoV-2 variants. About the research overall: The study gave Ad26.COV2.S intramuscularly, once or twice 56 days apart. General study findings and limits: People given the vaccine had a wider spike-specific TCR breadth than placebo recipients did.

Treatment meaning: 15 to 20 received Ad26.COV2.S at low or high dose, single or two shots; 5 received placebo; per-sample allocation not given. After the first vaccine or placebo injection, samples were drawn on day 63. It was an adult aged 18-55 years in Boston who was the donor. It was Wuhan-strain SARS-CoV-2 spike that the Ad26 vaccine vector expressed. Generated by immunoSEQ multiplex PCR, the TCRdb table keeps only in-frame clones and is missing some. In the table there are about 370,000 clones, about nine tenths of which are singletons. In the case of this clone: Its antigen is currently unknown.

The V and J ends lost 1 base and 4 bases respectively, with 12 bases between them. The CDR3 runs to 15 residues. Germline V gives CDR1 SGHVS, CDR2 FQNEAQ. The sample in question was peripheral blood, obtained in a trial of Ad26.COV2.S vaccine versus placebo. The source is a person aged 18-65 years who received the Ad26.COV2.S COVID-19 vaccine or a placebo. The V and J genes are TRBV7-8 and TRBJ2-3, with D tentatively TRBD1 (5 bases). The CDR3 reads CASSLGTWSSDTQYF. DNA for the CDR3: TGTGCCAGCAGCTTAGGGACATGGAGCTCAGATACGCAGTATTTT.